The 9 T cell receptor beta chains below were found in one sample sequenced in a study of graft-versus-host responses after intestinal transplantation (dated by TCRdb to the early 2020s). The time point label here, explained by the study, means: cells obtained before transplantation from donor or recipient. For these TCRs, the target antigens are not known. The method was the immunoSEQ multiplex PCR assay. As stored in TCRdb, this immuneACCESS dataset retains in-frame rearrangements with V and J assigned. A fraction of the clones does not appear; measured against another copy, unresolved V genes explain less than half of the discrepancy, and the remainder lacks a known reason. The sample table shows about 120,000 clones, and about 94% are seen once. Roughly 0.5% of the sample comes from the top ten. Material: unstimulated CD8+ T cells sorted from spleen or lymph node cells, obtained before intestinal transplant. Source of these receptors: a human donor who received an intestinal transplant.

This chain joins TRBV18 and TRBJ2-1; D might be TRBD1 (6 bases). V was cut by 3 bases and J by 4 bases, with 13 bases left in between. The germline gives CDR1 KGHSH, CDR2 LQKENI. The CDR3 has 15 residues. The CDR3 loop is CASSPTGSKYNEQFF. The CDR3, as DNA: TGTGCCAGCTCACCGACAGGATCCAAATACAATGAGCAGTTCTTC.

This clone has just one count. V usage is TRBV5-6 and J usage is TRBJ2-7, with 7 bases fitting TRBD2. Germline V gene lookup returns CDR1 SGHDT and CDR2 YYEEEE. The CDR3 contains 14 residues. V shed 4 bases, J shed 4 bases, and the junction held 8 bases outside the gene matches. CDR3: CASSPKTSAYEQYF. The CDR3 region has the DNA TGTGCCAGCAGCCCCAAAACTAGCGCTTACGAGCAGTACTTC.

The chain recombines TRBV27 with TRBJ2-7, with 8 bases that match TRBD2. CDR1 is MNHEY, CDR2 SMNVEV, per germline (reference sequence). The trim removed 6 bases at V and 7 bases at J, leaving 11 bases unmatched. CDR3 length equals 14 residues. In DNA, the CDR3 is TGTGCCAGCAGACTCCGGGAGGGGGGTCCGGAGCAGTACTTC. Translation: CASRLREGGPEQYF.

V usage is TRBV19 and J usage is TRBJ2-1; D may be TRBD1 or TRBD2 (5 bases each). Germline V gene lookup returns CDR1 LNHDA and CDR2 SQIVND (reference sequence). V shed 3 bases and J shed 8 bases, with 20 bases lying between them. The CDR3 is made up of 16 amino acids. In nucleotides, the CDR3 is TGTGCCAGTAGTATTGAAGAACTCGTGGGGGTCGATGAGCAGTTCTTC. Translation: CASSIEELVGVDEQFF.

The J gene is TRBJ2-7, the V gene TRBV30; D is unclear. V dropped 2 bases and J dropped 3 bases, with 8 bases sitting between them. The CDR3 totals 12 residues. The germline V gene has CDR1 GTSNPN and CDR2 SVGIG (reference sequence). The CDR3: CAWSLNYYEQYF. CDR3 bases: TGTGCCTGGAGTCTTAACTACTACGAGCAGTACTTC.

About this clone: The sample holds other DNA sequences that translate to the same CDR3. The chain recombines TRBV4-1 with TRBJ2-5; no clear D gene. The CDR3 runs to 14 residues. V was pared by 0 bases and J by 2 bases, with 7 bases between. Looked up from germline, CDR1 is MGHRA and CDR2 is YSYEKL. CDR3 DNA: TGCGCCAGCAGCCAAGAGCCCGGGCAAGAGACCCAGTACTTC. Its translation is CASSQEPGQETQYF.

This chain connects TRBV5-1 to TRBJ2-1, with no clear D. Germline V gene data show CDR1 as SGHRS and CDR2 as YFSETQ. This CDR3 has 15 residues. The V and J ends lost 4 bases and 1 base respectively, with 12 bases between them. The CDR3 is CASSTDGGSYNEQFF. The CDR3 DNA is TGCGCCAGCAGCACCGACGGCGGATCCTACAATGAGCAGTTCTTC.

The chain carries TRBV7-6 and TRBJ2-5; the match to TRBD1 covers 7 bases. This CDR3 has 14 residues. V lost 4 bases and J lost 6; bases outside the gene matches: 8. Per the germline V gene, CDR1 is SGHVS and CDR2 is FNYEAQ. CDR3 bases: TGTGCCAGCAGCTCCCCTTACAGGGGCCAGACCCAGTACTTC. Protein: CASSSPYRGQTQYF. The full variable domain, with the rest looked up from reference TRBV7-6 and TRBJ2-5, is GAGVSQSPRYKVTKRGQDVALRCDPISGHVSLYWYRQALGQGPEFLTYFNYEAQQDKSGLPNDRFSAERPEGSISTLTIQRTEQRDSAMYRCASSSPYRGQTQYFGPGTRLLVL.

The chain has TRBV2 and TRBJ2-7; TRBD1 agrees at 7 bases. Trimming removed 0 bases from V and 1 base from J; junction bases left unmatched: 9. The V gene's germline CDR1 is SNHLY and CDR2 FYNNEI. The CDR3 has 17 residues. This chain's CDR3 is CASSEAPPDRPSYEQYF. The CDR3 nucleotides are TGTGCCAGCAGTGAAGCCCCACCGGACAGGCCTTCCTACGAGCAGTACTTC.